The T cell receptor beta chain under discussion was sequenced for a study of blood T cell repertoires in COVID-19. Per the study methods: Estimation of nucleated cell counts was performed using reference gene primer amplification. Using immunoSEQ multiplex PCR, the repertoire was profiled, and TCRdb retains in-frame clones only, with some absent. V, J and clone size derive from that table, while D and trimming were established from the DNA sequence. The sample has approximately 97,000 clones, about 84% seen once. The source material was peripheral blood. This receptor was obtained from a man in his 60s with acute or convalescent COVID-19.

DNA for the CDR3: TGTGCCAGTAGAAGACAGGGGTTTGGGGCCAACGTCCTGACTTTC. The encoded protein is CASRRQGFGANVLTF. The V and J genes are TRBV19 and TRBJ2-6; 8 bases match TRBD1. Trimming at V came to 6 bases and at J to 3 bases, leaving 4 bases not matched to a gene. There are 15 residues in the CDR3. Germline V CDR1 and CDR2: LNHDA, SQIVND (reference sequence). Using reference TRBV19 and TRBJ2-6 for the parts outside the CDR3, the full variable domain is DGGITQSPKYLFRKEGQNVTLSCEQNLNHDAMYWYRQDPGQGLRLIYYSQIVNDFQKGDIAEGYSVSREKKESFPLTVTSAQKNPTAFYLCASRRQGFGANVLTFGAGSRLTVL.